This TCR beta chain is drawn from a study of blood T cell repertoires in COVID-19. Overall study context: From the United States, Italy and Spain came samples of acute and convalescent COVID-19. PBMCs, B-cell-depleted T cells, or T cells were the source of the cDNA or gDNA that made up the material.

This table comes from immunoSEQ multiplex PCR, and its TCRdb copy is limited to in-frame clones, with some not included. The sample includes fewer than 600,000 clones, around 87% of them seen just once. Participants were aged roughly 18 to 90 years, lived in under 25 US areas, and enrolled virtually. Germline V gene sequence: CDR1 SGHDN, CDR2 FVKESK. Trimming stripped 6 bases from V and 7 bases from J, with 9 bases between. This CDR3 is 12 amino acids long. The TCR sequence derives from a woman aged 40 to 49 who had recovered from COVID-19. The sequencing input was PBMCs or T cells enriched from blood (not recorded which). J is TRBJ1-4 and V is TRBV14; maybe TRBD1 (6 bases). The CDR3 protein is CASSLRGEKLFF. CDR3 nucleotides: TGTGCCAGCAGTCTCAGGGGTGAAAAACTGTTTTTT. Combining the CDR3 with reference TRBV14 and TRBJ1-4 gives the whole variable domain EAGVTQFPSHSVIEKGQTVTLRCDPISGHDNLYWYRRVMGKEIKFLLHFVKESKQDESGMPNNRFLAERTGGTYSTLKVQPAELEDSGVYFCASSLRGEKLFFGSGTQLSVL.